The 10 T cell receptor beta chains below all came from one sample that was sequenced in a study of cytomegalovirus exposure and HLA in healthy donors. Both 60 Vbeta primers and 13 Jbeta primers went into the PCR. This table comes from immunoSEQ multiplex PCR, and its TCRdb copy is limited to in-frame clones, with some not included. The repertoire holds about 70,000 clones, with approximately 80% as singletons. The sample was PBMCs. Receptors originate from a girl aged 10 to 17 in good health and CMV-seropositive.

J is TRBJ2-3 and V is TRBV6-1; 8 bases fit TRBD1. CDR3 length: 18 amino acids. Per the germline V gene, CDR1 is MNHNS and CDR2 is SASEGT. Trimming cost V 4 bases and J 2 bases; bases outside gene matches: 14. Here the CDR3 reads CASSGLGQGSRATDTQYF. The CDR3 nucleotides are TGTGCCAGCAGTGGATTAGGACAGGGAAGTCGGGCCACAGATACGCAGTATTTT.

This sequence joins TRBV30 and TRBJ1-1, with D perhaps matching TRBD1 (6 bases). Germline V CDR1 and CDR2: GTSNPN, SVGIG (reference sequence). Trimming left V 3 bases short and J 8 bases short, with 10 bases between. There are 11 residues in the CDR3. For the CDR3, the DNA is TGTGCCTGGAGCTTGACAGGCGAAGCTTTCTTT. Translated, it gives CAWSLTGEAFF.

This clone has just one count. This same CDR3 is encoded by further DNA sequences in the sample. The chain recombines TRBV30 with TRBJ1-2; D might be TRBD1 (5 bases). Germline values: CDR1 GTSNPN, CDR2 SVGIG (reference sequence). Trimming cost V 3 bases and J 7 bases, with 18 bases left between them. The length of the CDR3 is 14 residues. CDR3 residues: CAWRAPKGLSGYTF. CDR3 bases: TGTGCCTGGAGAGCACCTAAGGGACTATCTGGCTACACCTTC.

The V and J genes are TRBV23-1 and TRBJ1-1; D not resolved. TRBV23-1 is placed among ORFs of uncertain function. The CDR3 runs to 14 residues. Trimming took off 0 bases at V and 5 bases at J, with 10 bases between the two ends. CDR3: CASSQSSGVTEAFF. DNA for the CDR3: TGCGCCAGCAGTCAATCAAGCGGAGTTACTGAAGCTTTCTTT.

The chain has TRBV6-1 and TRBJ1-1; D possibly corresponds to TRBD1 (6 bases). This CDR3 region has 14 residues. Germline CDR1 MNHNS, CDR2 SASEGT. V was clipped by 0 bases and J by 3 bases, with 8 bases between them. In DNA, the CDR3 is TGTGCCAGCAGTGAAGCGGGGGGGCACACTGAAGCTTTCTTT. Protein sequence: CASSEAGGHTEAFF.

This sequence joins TRBV4-1 and TRBJ1-6; 11 positions agree with TRBD1. Per the germline V gene, CDR1 is MGHRA and CDR2 is YSYEKL. J gave up 7 bases and V 1 base, and 0 bases lay outside the gene matches. The CDR3 loop spans 15 amino acids. The CDR3 bases are TGCGCCAGCAGCCAAGGGGACAGGGGGAATTCACCCCTCCACTTT. It codes for CASSQGDRGNSPLHF.

The V call is TRBV15, the J call TRBJ2-3; TRBD2 might be the D (5 bases). The CDR3 covers 15 residues. With 1 base removed from V and 2 bases from J, the gap between germline ends came to 10 bases. Germline values: CDR1 LNHNV, CDR2 YYDKDF (reference sequence). DNA for the CDR3: TGTGCCACCAGCAGAGCAAGGAGGTACACAGATACGCAGTATTTT. It yields the protein CATSRARRYTDTQYF.

This chain links TRBV25-1 with TRBJ1-1; D perhaps matches TRBD1 (6 bases). In germline, CDR1 is MGHDK, CDR2 SYGVNS. The CDR3 totals 17 residues. The V end lost 2 bases, the J end lost 3 bases, and 19 bases lay between the germline ends. For the CDR3, the DNA is TGTGCCAGCAGTGAAGGGTCAGGGGCCTCTCTATACACTGAAGCTTTCTTT. Translated, it gives CASSEGSGASLYTEAFF.

The chain combines TRBV5-4 with TRBJ1-3; TRBD1 might be the D (5 bases). V lost 5 bases, J lost 0 bases, and 12 bases lay in between. The germline V gene encodes CDR1 SGHNT and CDR2 YYREEE (reference sequence). The CDR3 runs to 15 residues. The CDR3 coding sequence is TGTGCCAGCAGTAAAGACAGCCGCTCTGGAAACACCATATATTTT. Amino acid sequence: CASSKDSRSGNTIYF.

The genes are TRBV28 and TRBJ1-2; 9 bases agree with TRBD1. From germline, CDR1 is MDHEN and CDR2 SYDVKM. The CDR3 runs to 14 residues. V shed 6 bases, J shed 6 bases, and the junction held 8 bases outside the gene matches. In DNA form, the CDR3 reads TGTGCCAGCAGCAAGGGGACAGGGAAGGATGGCTACACCTTC. Protein sequence: CASSKGTGKDGYTF.